What follows are 16 T cell receptor beta chains derived from one specimen sequenced in a study of T cells after posttransplantation cyclophosphamide. The naive gate required viable CD3+CD4+ or CD3+CD8+ cells with CCR7+CD45RA+CD45RO-CD95-CD27+CD28+ phenotype. TCRdb keeps only in-frame clones here, not all; method: immunoSEQ multiplex PCR. The sample has tens of thousands of clones; nearly 99% are singletons. Input material: naive CD4+ T cells sorted from PBMCs. The receptors were sampled from a man aged 40-49 years in good health, CMV-negative, and a related stem cell transplant donor.

V gene TRBV11-3 combines with J gene TRBJ2-1; D unclear. This CDR3 contains 13 residues. V dropped 1 base and J dropped 3 bases, with 4 bases sitting between them. In germline, CDR1 is SGHNT, CDR2 YENEEA. The CDR3 here is CASSLGSYNEQFF. CDR3 sequence (DNA): TGTGCCAGCAGCTTAGGTAGCTACAATGAGCAGTTCTTC.

The chain combines TRBV11-2 with TRBJ2-7; 7 bases agree with TRBD1. The CDR3 spans 15 residues. Per the germline V gene, CDR1 is SGHAT and CDR2 is FQNNGV. After removal of 5 bases from V and 2 bases from J, the junction contained 9 bases not matched to a gene. CDR3 sequence: CASSITGTAAYEQYF. The CDR3 DNA sequence: TGTGCCAGCAGCATCACCGGGACAGCTGCCTACGAGCAGTACTTC.

V and J are TRBV5-1 and TRBJ2-7; D is perhaps TRBD2 (5 bases). V lost 4 bases and J 7 bases, leaving 15 bases between the germline ends. The CDR3 runs to 13 residues. The germline V gene encodes CDR1 SGHRS and CDR2 YFSETQ. The DNA of the CDR3 is TGCGCCAGCAGCGCGGGTGTGGCGGAAGAGCAGTACTTC. This gives the protein CASSAGVAEEQYF. The full variable domain, its missing parts supplied by reference TRBV5-1 and TRBJ2-7, is KAGVTQTPRYLIKTRGQQVTLSCSPISGHRSVSWYQQTPGQGLQFLFEYFSETQRNKGNFPGRFSGRQFSNSRSEMNVSTLELGDSALYLCASSAGVAEEQYFGPGTRLTVT.

The rearrangement links TRBV5-1 to TRBJ1-3; unclear D gene. V lost 2 bases and J 0 bases, leaving 6 bases between the germline ends. Germline V lookup: CDR1 SGHRS, CDR2 YFSETQ. The length of the CDR3 is 14 residues. The CDR3 loop is CASSFESSGNTIYF. CDR3 nucleotide sequence: TGCGCCAGCAGCTTTGAGAGCTCTGGAAACACCATATATTTT.

This clone was observed a single time. V is TRBV28 and J is TRBJ1-1; no clear D. CDR1 and CDR2 (germline): MDHEN, SYDVKM. V lost 5 bases and J lost 5, with 27 bases in between. The CDR3 loop spans 18 amino acids. The CDR3 reads CASSPQISKWIAGTEAFF. The CDR3 DNA is TGTGCCAGCAGTCCTCAAATAAGTAAGTGGATCGCGGGAACTGAAGCTTTCTTT.

The chain is built from TRBV25-1 and TRBJ1-2; D possibly corresponds to TRBD1 (5 bases). Germline CDR1 MGHDK, CDR2 SYGVNS. The CDR3 consists of 13 residues. V lost 8 bases to trimming and J lost 3 bases, with 13 bases between them. The CDR3 spells CASAWGDDYGYTF. The CDR3 coding sequence is TGTGCCAGCGCGTGGGGGGACGACTATGGCTACACCTTC.

The genes are TRBV7-3 and TRBJ2-3; weak D call: TRBD2 (6 bases). CDR3 length equals 17 residues. CDR1 and CDR2 (germline): SGHTA, FQGTGA. V was clipped by 3 bases and J by 2 bases, with 18 bases between them. CDR3 nucleotides: TGTGCCAGCAGCTTGCGGCCGGGACTTTCTTACACAGATACGCAGTATTTT. Encoded protein: CASSLRPGLSYTDTQYF.

The V gene is TRBV9, the J gene TRBJ2-2, with a tentative D call TRBD2 (6 bases). The CDR3 contains 17 residues. V lost 0 bases to trimming and J lost 3 bases, with 15 bases between them. Per germline, CDR1 SGDLS and CDR2 YYNGEE. This CDR3 reads CASSVESGGAYTGELFF. The DNA of the CDR3 is TGTGCCAGCAGCGTAGAGAGCGGAGGGGCCTACACCGGGGAGCTGTTTTTT.

The chain joins TRBV5-1 to TRBJ2-5, with 10 bases aligning to TRBD2. The CDR3 sequence is 15 residues long. Germline V gives CDR1 SGHRS, CDR2 YFSETQ. V lost 0 bases and J lost 6; bases outside the gene matches: 5. The CDR3 nucleotides are TGCGCCAGCAGCTTGGTGGCTAGCGGGAGAAAGACCCAGTACTTC. Protein sequence: CASSLVASGRKTQYF.

The V call is TRBV5-1, the J call TRBJ2-1; TRBD2 aligns across 13 bases. V gave up 4 bases and J gave up 4 bases; unmatched junction bases: 11. The germline CDR1 and CDR2 sequences are SGHRS and YFSETQ. This CDR3 comprises 18 residues. The CDR3 coding sequence is TGCGCCAGCAGCGAGGGACTAGCGGGGTGGGGGCAATACAATGAGCAGTTCTTC. Its protein is CASSEGLAGWGQYNEQFF.

The J gene is TRBJ2-3, the V gene TRBV20-1; D perhaps matches TRBD2 (5 bases). This CDR3 spans 11 amino acids. Looked up from germline, CDR1 is DFQATT and CDR2 is SNEGSKA (reference sequence). V was cut by 3 bases and J by 7 bases, with 8 bases left in between. The CDR3 region has the DNA TGCAGTGCTAGCGGGGAGAATACGCAGTATTTT. Residues: CSASGENTQYF.

The V call is TRBV5-4, the J call TRBJ2-5; 7 positions agree with TRBD2. The germline CDR1 and CDR2 sequences are SGHNT and YYREEE (reference sequence). The CDR3 covers 14 residues. V trimming: 7 bases; J trimming: 3 bases; junction bases outside the gene matches: 9. The CDR3 bases are TGTGCCAGCCGGGTGGGGCTAGCGGAAGAGACCCAGTACTTC. Translating gives CASRVGLAEETQYF.

V is TRBV5-1 and J is TRBJ2-1; 9 bases align to TRBD1. J lost 8 bases, V lost 4 bases, and 7 bases had no gene match. Germline V gene data show CDR1 as SGHRS and CDR2 as YFSETQ. The CDR3 sequence is 14 residues long. The DNA of the CDR3 is TGCGCCAGCAGCCCGGGACAGGGTAACCATGAGCAGTTCTTC. Translation: CASSPGQGNHEQFF.

CDR3 amino acids: CASSPTGTRNYGYTF. CDR3 coding DNA: TGTGCCAGCAGTCCAACCGGGACACGAAACTATGGCTACACCTTC. The chain joins TRBV28 to TRBJ1-2; D might be TRBD1 (6 bases). The CDR3 extends over 15 amino acids. Trimming pared 5 bases from V and 2 bases from J, leaving 15 bases between. Germline V gives CDR1 MDHEN, CDR2 SYDVKM.

The J gene is TRBJ1-2, the V gene TRBV25-1, with 8 positions matching TRBD1. This CDR3 is built from 18 residues. The J segment lost 5 bases and the V segment lost 1 base, leaving 15 bases of the junction unmatched. Germline CDR1 reads MGHDK; CDR2 reads SYGVNS. The CDR3 DNA reads as TGTGCCAGCAGTGAATCCACAGGGGGAGTGACTGAGAGATATGGCTACACCTTC. This codes for CASSESTGGVTERYGYTF.

CDR3 in amino acids: CASRTGDAQPQHF. The CDR3 DNA reads TGTGCCAGCAGGACAGGGGACGCTCAGCCCCAGCATTTT. This rearrangement joins TRBV6-6 to TRBJ1-5; 8 positions match TRBD1. V was pared by 6 bases and J by 6 bases, with 4 bases of the junction left unmatched. The germline CDR1 and CDR2 sequences are MNHNY and SVGAGI (reference sequence). The CDR3 covers 13 residues.